This T cell receptor (beta chain) was sequenced for a study of chemoradiotherapy in HPV16-positive cancers. Study findings and constraints: In HPV16-positive patients, HPV-responsive T-cell expansion tracked better recurrence-free survival. Candidate HPV-specific clones and E7-related TCR motifs grew in tumor during treatment.

Remarks on this clone: Its target is unknown.

Method: immunoSEQ multiplex PCR; TCRdb's copy keeps in-frame clones and lacks some. The sample records 5,500 to 7,500 clones, about 88% being singletons. This CDR3 contains 13 residues. Trimming took off 5 bases at V and 1 base at J, with 9 bases between the two ends. Germline CDR1 reads SGHKS; CDR2 reads YYEKEE (reference sequence). This receptor was taken from a human donor with HPV-associated anogenital cancer. Sequencing was performed on tumor tissue, taken from a patient who underwent chemoradiotherapy. This chain joins TRBV5-5 and TRBJ1-2; the D is unclear. The CDR3: CASSKDLNYGYTF. The CDR3 DNA sequence: TGTGCCAGCAGTAAGGACCTTAACTATGGCTACACCTTC.